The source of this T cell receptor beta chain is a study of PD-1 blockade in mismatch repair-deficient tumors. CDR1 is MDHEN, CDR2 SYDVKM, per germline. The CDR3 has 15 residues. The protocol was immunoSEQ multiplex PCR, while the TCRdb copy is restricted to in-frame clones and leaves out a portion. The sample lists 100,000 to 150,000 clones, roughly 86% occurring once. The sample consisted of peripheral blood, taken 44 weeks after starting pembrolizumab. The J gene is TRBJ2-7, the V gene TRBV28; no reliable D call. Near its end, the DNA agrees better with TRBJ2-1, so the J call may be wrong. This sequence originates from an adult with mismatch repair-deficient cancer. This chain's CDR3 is CASRATDHSYNEQFF. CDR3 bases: TGTGCCAGCAGGGCAACCGATCACTCCTACAATGAGCAGTTCTTC.